This T cell receptor (beta chain) stems from a study of HIV-infected patients and healthy controls. This clonotype showed up many times. TCRdb re-derived calls from the 5' RACE reads in MiXCR, one entry per CDR3 protein. The table records 15,000 to 20,000 distinct CDR3 sequences, 16% of them present only once. V was shortened by 4 bases and J by 2 bases, with 12 bases between the two germline ends. There are 14 residues in the CDR3. The V gene's germline CDR1 is MNHEY and CDR2 SVGEGT. This clonotype was sampled from a human donor in good health. The sample was CD8+ T cells from blood. The chain is built from TRBV6-2 or TRBV6-3 and TRBJ2-7, with TRBD1 as a possible D gene (6 bases). The CDR3 is CASSSDGGTYEQYF. The CDR3 DNA is TGTGCCAGCAGTTCTGATGGGGGCACCTACGAGCAGTACTTC.